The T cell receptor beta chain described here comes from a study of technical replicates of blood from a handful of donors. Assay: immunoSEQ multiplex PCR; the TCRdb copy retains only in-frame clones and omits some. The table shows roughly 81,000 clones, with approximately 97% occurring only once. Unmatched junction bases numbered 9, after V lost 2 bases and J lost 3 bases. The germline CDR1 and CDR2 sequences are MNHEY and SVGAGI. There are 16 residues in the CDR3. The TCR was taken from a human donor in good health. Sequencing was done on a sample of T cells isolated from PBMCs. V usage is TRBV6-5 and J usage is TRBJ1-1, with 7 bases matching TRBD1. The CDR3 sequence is CASSYHDDRADTEAFF. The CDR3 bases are TGTGCCAGCAGTTACCATGATGACAGGGCGGACACTGAAGCTTTCTTT.